Listed below are T cell receptor beta chains from one sample, sequenced in a study of sequential checkpoint blockade in melanoma. Clones were read by immunoSEQ multiplex PCR, and TCRdb kept only the in-frame ones, dropping some. This table holds about 26,000 clones, about three quarters found once. The input for sequencing was CD8+ T cells sorted from blood (inferred from file names), taken from a patient given nivolumab and ipilimumab in sequence. These receptors were taken from a human donor with melanoma. The CDR3 runs from the conserved cysteine through the conserved F or W. D genes are given only for firm matches. Part of the rows lack a size; the others show once, few, many or a class for expanded clones.

clone_size	d_call	j_call	v_call	cdr3_nt	cdr3_aa
.	.	TRBJ2-1	TRBV7-9	TGTGCCAGCAGCGACTCTGCGGGGGAGCAGTTCTTC	CASSDSAGEQFF
.	.	TRBJ2-5	TRBV27	TGTGCCAGCAATACCCTCCATGGGGCCCAAGAGACCCAGTACTTC	CASNTLHGAQETQYF
.	TRBD1	TRBJ2-7	TRBV27	TGTGCCAGCAGTTCTGGGACAGGGCTTGGCGAGCAGTACTTC	CASSSGTGLGEQYF
.	.	TRBJ1-1	TRBV30	TGTGCCTGGACTTCACATGGGGGGGTGAACACTGAAGCTTTCTTT	CAWTSHGGVNTEAFF
few	TRBD2	TRBJ2-7	TRBV5-1	TGCGCCAGCAGCTTGGACCCGGGACTAGCCCGCCCCTACGAGCAGTACTTC	CASSLDPGLARPYEQYF
few	.	TRBJ1-5	TRBV5-8	TGTGCCTGGGAGGGGGATCAGCCCCAGCATTTT	CAWEGDQPQHF
.	.	TRBJ2-1	TRBV9	TGTGCCAGCAGCGTGGGAGAAGGCCCTGAGCAGTTCTTC	CASSVGEGPEQFF
once	TRBD2	TRBJ2-1	TRBV28	TGTGCCAGCACCCTCGGACTAGCGGGAGGTAATGAGCAGTTCTTC	CASTLGLAGGNEQFF
.	.	TRBJ2-7	TRBV9	TGTGCCAGCAGCGTAGGGGGCGGACCTGGAGAGCAGTACTTC	CASSVGGGPGEQYF
.	TRBD2	TRBJ2-5	TRBV5-1	TGCGCCAGCAGCTTGGAGTCTAGCGGACAAGAGACCCAGTACTTC	CASSLESSGQETQYF
.	TRBD2	TRBJ2-1	TRBV4-3	TGCGCCAGCAGCCAAGATTGGGCGGGGGGATCCTACAATGAGCAGTTCTTC	CASSQDWAGGSYNEQFF
medium-sized	.	TRBJ1-2	TRBV7-8	TGTGCCAGCAGCTTATATGGCCTCTATGGCTACACCTTC	CASSLYGLYGYTF
medium-sized	TRBD1	TRBJ1-2	TRBV4-1	TGCGCCAGCAGCTTGACAGGGGGCTCCTACTATGGCTACACCTTC	CASSLTGGSYYGYTF
.	TRBD1	TRBJ1-1	TRBV4-1	TGCGCCAGCAGCCAAGTGGGACAGATGAACACTGAAGCTTTCTTT	CASSQVGQMNTEAFF
.	TRBD1	TRBJ1-2	TRBV4-3	TGCGCCAGCAGCCAAGATCAGGGGGCCGCTAACTATGGCTACACCTTC	CASSQDQGAANYGYTF
.	.	TRBJ1-1	TRBV2	TGTGCCAGCAGCCCCCGAGGGCCGGCTTTCTTT	CASSPRGPAFF
.	TRBD2	TRBJ2-3	TRBV4-3	TGCGCCAGCAGCCAAGCTGGGGGGGCAGATACGCAGTATTTT	CASSQAGGADTQYF
.	TRBD1	TRBJ2-3	TRBV7-6	TGTGCCAGCAGCCTAGACAGGGTAGCGCAGTATTTT	CASSLDRVAQYF
few	.	TRBJ1-5	TRBV19	TGTGCCAGTAGCCCCAGGGATCAGCCCCAGCATTTT	CASSPRDQPQHF
.	TRBD1	TRBJ2-7	TRBV7-9	TGTGCCAGCAGCTTCGATCGGACAGGGTGGTACGAGCAGTACTTC	CASSFDRTGWYEQYF
.	.	TRBJ1-1	TRBV9	TGTGCCAGCAGCTCTAGACAAGGGGCAACGGCTGAAGCTTTCTTT	CASSSRQGATAEAFF
.	.	TRBJ2-5	TRBV4-1	TGCGCCAGCAGCCAAGATGCGGTCGACAGAGAAGAGACCCAGTACTTC	CASSQDAVDREETQYF
.	TRBD2	TRBJ2-7	TRBV7-9	TGTGCCAGCAGCTCAACCCGGTCTACTAGCGGATATTTCTACGAGCAGTACTTC	CASSSTRSTSGYFYEQYF
.	.	TRBJ1-1	TRBV6-1	TGTGCCAGCAGTGAGGGGGCGAGGACTGAAGCTTTCTTT	CASSEGARTEAFF
.	TRBD1	TRBJ1-1	TRBV5-4	TGTGCCAGCAGCTATATAGGGGGCCGGACTGAAGCTTTCTTT	CASSYIGGRTEAFF
.	TRBD1	TRBJ2-7	TRBV27	TGTGCCAGCAGTTTGGGACAGGACTACGAGCAGTACTTC	CASSLGQDYEQYF
few	TRBD1	TRBJ2-7	TRBV19	TGTGCCACCCAAGGACAGGGGGTCGACCACGAGCAGTACTTC	CATQGQGVDHEQYF
few	.	TRBJ1-4	TRBV19	TGTGCCAGTAGTAAACAGGGTACTAATGAAAAACTGTTTTTT	CASSKQGTNEKLFF